This passage covers 21 T cell receptor beta chains from one sample sequenced in a study of chemoradiotherapy in HPV16-positive cancers. The method was immunoSEQ multiplex PCR; TCRdb's version includes in-frame clones alone and lacks a portion of them. This sample has 9,500 to 15,000 clones, with around 90% found just once. Sampling was done from a patient who underwent chemoradiotherapy. The source is a human donor with HPV-associated anogenital cancer.

The V gene is TRBV10-3, the J gene TRBJ1-2; TRBD1 matches 10 bases. CDR1 is ENHRY and CDR2 is SYGVKD in the germline V gene. Unmatched junction bases numbered 2, after V lost 2 bases and J lost 2 bases. The CDR3 contains 15 residues. The CDR3 protein is CAISEGTGDNYGYTF. The CDR3 DNA is TGTGCCATCAGTGAGGGGACAGGGGACAACTATGGCTACACCTTC.

This clone has only a few counts. The V gene is TRBV5-1, the J gene TRBJ2-7, with D maybe TRBD2 (6 bases). This CDR3 is 14 amino acids long. CDR1 SGHRS and CDR2 YFSETQ come from the germline V gene. The V end lost 7 bases, the J end lost 0 bases, and 14 bases lay between the germline ends. The CDR3 loop is CASRREASSYEQYF. Here the CDR3 DNA reads TGCGCCAGCCGAAGGGAGGCGAGCTCCTACGAGCAGTACTTC.

The chain couples TRBV9 to TRBJ1-2, with D possibly being TRBD1 (6 bases). The V gene's germline CDR1 is SGDLS and CDR2 YYNGEE. With 6 bases removed from V and 4 bases from J, the gap between germline ends came to 28 bases. The CDR3 loop spans 18 amino acids. The CDR3 here is CASNLNPLQQGAPYGYTF. CDR3 bases: TGTGCCAGCAACCTAAACCCCCTTCAACAGGGCGCCCCCTATGGCTACACCTTC.

The V gene is TRBV10-2, the J gene TRBJ2-7; 9 bases align to TRBD1. CDR3 length equals 14 residues. Looked up from germline, CDR1 is WSHSY and CDR2 is SAAADI. The trim removed 8 bases at V and 5 bases at J, leaving 10 bases unmatched. The CDR3 loop reads CASGDRGALNEQYF. As DNA, the CDR3 is TGCGCCAGCGGAGACAGGGGGGCCTTAAACGAGCAGTACTTC.

V is TRBV11-2 and J is TRBJ2-3, with 8 bases identical to TRBD2. Germline assignment: CDR1 SGHAT and CDR2 FQNNGV. The CDR3 runs to 17 residues. The junction had 16 bases not matched to a gene; V was cut back by 6 bases and J by 5 bases. DNA for the CDR3: TGTGCCAGCAGTATCTTAGCCGTAGCGGGAATCGTAGATACGCAGTATTTT. Residues: CASSILAVAGIVDTQYF.

This rearrangement joins TRBV2 to TRBJ2-5, with D possibly TRBD1 on 6 matching bases. The CDR3 length is 12 residues. Germline CDR1 and CDR2: SNHLY and FYNNEI. The V end lost 2 bases, the J end lost 10 bases, and 11 bases lay between the germline ends. For the CDR3, the DNA is TGTGCCAGCAGTGAACTCGCAGGGGTCCAGTACTTC. This encodes CASSELAGVQYF.

This clone has a single count. The chain recombines TRBV5-1 with TRBJ1-6, with TRBD1 matching over 7 bases. The CDR3 runs 15 residues. Germline V gene sequence: CDR1 SGHRS, CDR2 YFSETQ. V trimming: 7 bases; J trimming: 5 bases; junction bases outside the gene matches: 9. CDR3 DNA: TGCGCCAGCCGGGGTCCGGGACAGCATAATTCACCCCTCCACTTT. Its translation is CASRGPGQHNSPLHF. The full variable domain, rest sourced from reference TRBV5-1 and TRBJ1-6, is KAGVTQTPRYLIKTRGQQVTLSCSPISGHRSVSWYQQTPGQGLQFLFEYFSETQRNKGNFPGRFSGRQFSNSRSEMNVSTLELGDSALYLCASRGPGQHNSPLHFGNGTRLTVT.

The V call is TRBV4-1, the J call TRBJ1-4; D not resolved. This CDR3 has 14 residues. Germline CDR1 MGHRA, CDR2 YSYEKL. V lost 6 bases, J lost 0 bases, and 8 bases lay in between. The CDR3 DNA reads TGCGCCAGCAGTCTAACCTCAACTAATGAAAAACTGTTTTTT. This codes for CASSLTSTNEKLFF.

The rearrangement uses TRBV9 and TRBJ2-5; TRBD2 matches 8 bases. Germline V gene sequence: CDR1 SGDLS, CDR2 YYNGEE. The CDR3 length is 16 residues. Germline trimming cut 0 bases from V and 1 base from J; bases unmatched to any gene: 5. CDR3 region: CASSVVGLAGQETQYF. The CDR3 DNA reads TGTGCCAGCAGCGTAGTAGGGCTAGCGGGCCAAGAGACCCAGTACTTC.

This clone was seen a handful of times. The V gene is TRBV2, the J gene TRBJ1-4; no firm D call. The CDR3 loop spans 13 amino acids. In germline, CDR1 is SNHLY, CDR2 FYNNEI. V lost 7 bases, J lost 4 bases, and 10 bases lay in between. CDR3 nucleotide sequence: TGTGCCAGCAAAGGTCAGCTTAATGAAAAACTGTTTTTT. It is translated as CASKGQLNEKLFF.

The rearrangement uses TRBV19 and TRBJ2-3, with unresolved D. The germline CDR1 and CDR2 sequences are LNHDA and SQIVND (reference sequence). Trimming shortened V by 4 bases and J by 2 bases, and 7 bases separated the two germline ends. The CDR3 runs to 13 residues. CDR3 bases: TGTGCCAGTAGTAAGGGAACCACAGATACGCAGTATTTT. Its translation: CASSKGTTDTQYF.

As DNA, the CDR3 is TGCGCCAGCAACCCAAGCGGGACGGGTGAGCAGTTCTTC. Translating gives CASNPSGTGEQFF. The chain links TRBV10-1 to TRBJ2-1; 7 bases are a match to TRBD2. This CDR3 has 13 amino acids. Germline V gene lookup returns CDR1 WNHNN and CDR2 SYGVQD (reference sequence). The V gene end was trimmed by 7 bases and the J gene end by 9 bases; junction bases not matched to a gene: 9.

The rearrangement joins TRBV18 to TRBJ2-3, with 14 bases matching TRBD2. The CDR3 is 14 residues long. The germline gives CDR1 KGHSH, CDR2 LQKENI. J was trimmed by 9 bases and V by 8 bases; bases with no gene match: 7. The CDR3 nucleotides are TGTGCCAGCCCTGGGACTAGCGGGAGCGGGACGCAGTATTTT. Residues: CASPGTSGSGTQYF.

CDR3 in DNA: TGTGCCAGTAGCCCAAGGACGAACACTGAAGCTTTCTTT. It specifies CASSPRTNTEAFF. The chain couples TRBV19 to TRBJ1-1, with D hard to call. CDR1 LNHDA and CDR2 SQIVND come from the germline V gene (reference sequence). CDR3 length: 13 residues. V was trimmed by 6 bases and J by 1 base, leaving 9 bases between them.

The chain employs TRBV29-1 and TRBJ2-2, with a tentative D call TRBD1 (5 bases). This CDR3 region has 13 residues. V was trimmed by 3 bases and J by 1 base, leaving 6 bases between them. Germline CDR1 and CDR2: SQVTM and ANQGSEA. The CDR3 region is CSVDQGNTGELFF. CDR3 bases: TGCAGCGTTGACCAGGGGAACACCGGGGAGCTGTTTTTT.

The rearrangement links TRBV6-1 to TRBJ2-5; TRBD2 agrees at 9 bases. V shed 6 bases and J 5 bases; nucleotides not matched to a gene: 7. This CDR3 spans 14 amino acids. Germline V gene data show CDR1 as MNHNS and CDR2 as SASEGT. The CDR3 sequence is CASRERGARETQYF. DNA of the CDR3: TGTGCCAGCAGGGAGCGGGGGGCCAGGGAGACCCAGTACTTC.

V usage is TRBV29-1 and J usage is TRBJ2-5; D is ambiguous. CDR3 length: 10 residues. The V gene lost 7 bases and the J gene lost 5 bases, with 8 bases spanning the gap. Looked up from germline, CDR1 is SQVTM and CDR2 is ANQGSEA. The CDR3 region has the DNA TGCAGCGCCGCTTGGGAGACCCAGTACTTC. Protein product: CSAAWETQYF. The complete variable domain, with remaining parts taken from reference TRBV29-1 and TRBJ2-5, reads SAVISQKPSRDICQRGTSLTIQCQVDSQVTMMFWYRQQPGQSLTLIATANQGSEATYESGFVIDKFPISRPNLTFSTLTVSNMSPEDSSIYLCSAAWETQYFGPGTRLLVL.

The chain joins TRBV5-1 to TRBJ1-1; no reliable D call. Trimming shortened V by 4 bases and J by 7 bases, and 14 bases separated the two germline ends. The germline gives CDR1 SGHRS, CDR2 YFSETQ. The CDR3 runs 13 residues. The CDR3 spells CASSEAGVGEAFF. CDR3 sequence (DNA): TGCGCCAGCAGCGAGGCCGGGGTTGGTGAAGCTTTCTTT.

The genes are TRBV6-5 and TRBJ2-2; D is perhaps TRBD1 or TRBD2 (6 bases each). Germline CDR1 MNHEY, CDR2 SVGAGI. V lost 7 bases and J 8 bases, leaving 11 bases between the germline ends. The CDR3 loop spans 12 amino acids. The CDR3 region is CASIGGPGELFF. CDR3 sequence (DNA): TGTGCCAGCATTGGGGGGCCGGGGGAGCTGTTTTTT.

The chain links TRBV5-1 to TRBJ2-3, with unresolved D. The CDR3 sequence is 11 residues long. Trimming stripped 3 bases from V and 2 bases from J, with 1 base between. CDR1 SGHRS and CDR2 YFSETQ come from the germline V gene. The CDR3 nucleotides are TGCGCCAGCAGCTACACAGATACGCAGTATTTT. Residues: CASSYTDTQYF.

V usage is TRBV11-3 and J usage is TRBJ1-2; maybe TRBD1 (6 bases). Germline-derived CDR1 and CDR2 are SGHNT and YENEEA. Trimming left V 0 bases short and J 3 bases short, with 14 bases between. This CDR3 has 16 residues. This CDR3 reads CASSLEGRGGDYGYTF. The CDR3 DNA is TGTGCCAGCAGCTTAGAAGGTCGGGGGGGCGACTATGGCTACACCTTC.